A selection of T cell receptor beta chains follows, all from one sample in a study of blood T cell repertoires in COVID-19. This table comes from immunoSEQ multiplex PCR, and its TCRdb copy is limited to in-frame clones, with some not included. This sample yields roughly 300,000 clones, of which around 90% are seen a single time; around 20% belongs to the top ten. The sequencing sample was made of PBMCs or T cells enriched from blood (not recorded which). These TCRs come from a woman in her thirties who had recovered from COVID-19. CDR3s include the opening cysteine and the closing phenylalanine or tryptophan. For some rows the clone size is stated as once, few or many, or as a class when expanded; others skip it.

clone_size j_call v_call cdr3_aa
NA TRBJ2-1 TRBV23-1 CASSHAHGGRRVNEQFF
NA TRBJ1-6 TRBV3-1/TRBV3-2 CASSQENPVINSPLHF
NA TRBJ1-3 TRBV1 CTSSQKLKSRQSGNTIYF
NA TRBJ1-5 TRBV19 CASSDSGYSNQPQHF
NA TRBJ1-1 TRBV19 CASSRQGVGTEAFF
NA TRBJ1-1 TRBV10-3 CATQGEGRQAFF
NA TRBJ1-1 TRBV19 CASSGRVWNTEAFF
NA TRBJ2-1 TRBV5-1 CASSPGTSGTNEQFF
NA TRBJ2-1 TRBV24-1 CATSDSLAPQAGGPRNEQFF
NA TRBJ2-1 TRBV19 CASRGTLYNEQFF
NA TRBJ1-5 TRBV2 CASRQNLGGQPQHF
NA TRBJ1-6 TRBV27 CASSLTGGSYNSPLHF
NA TRBJ1-4 TRBV15 CATSRTEDDEKLFF
NA TRBJ1-1 TRBV10-3 CAIRVSTGLNTEAFF
NA TRBJ1-1 TRBV28 CASRRQGMTTEAFF
NA TRBJ1-3 TRBV2 CASSESGNTIYF
NA TRBJ1-2 TRBV7-2 CASSPGGSNYGYTF
NA TRBJ1-2 TRBV19 CASSAHRDFNYGYTF
NA TRBJ2-7 TRBV13 CASSAGTYEQYF
NA TRBJ1-6 TRBV4-3 CASSQDGVRVSPLHF
NA TRBJ1-1 TRBV4-2 CASSHVGQLYTEAFF
NA TRBJ2-7 TRBV6-6 CASSLDRVSYEQYF
NA TRBJ2-1 TRBV10-3 CAISGLAGGREQFF
NA TRBJ2-5 TRBV29-1 CSVVGLQETQYF
NA TRBJ2-7 TRBV27 CASSYQGSSYEQYF
once TRBJ1-3 TRBV28 CASSLRTVFSGNTIYF
NA TRBJ1-3 TRBV9 CASSGRQGWTGNTIYF
NA TRBJ2-6 TRBV6-5 CASTGTVTGANVLTF
NA TRBJ1-3 TRBV4-2 CASSQVYTVRSGNTIYF
NA TRBJ1-2 TRBV4-2 CASSRADRDFYGYTF
NA TRBJ1-6 TRBV2 CASATGGYEPLHF
NA TRBJ1-1 TRBV6-5 CASSYRQGYEAFF
NA TRBJ1-2 TRBV6-5 CASGQGGGYTF
NA TRBJ1-5 TRBV19 CASSISSGSNQPQHF
NA TRBJ1-1 TRBV5-1 CASSLEGETEAFF
NA TRBJ1-1 TRBV11-1 CASSLDRGAEAFF
NA TRBJ1-5 TRBV4-1 CASSPGMYSNQPQHF